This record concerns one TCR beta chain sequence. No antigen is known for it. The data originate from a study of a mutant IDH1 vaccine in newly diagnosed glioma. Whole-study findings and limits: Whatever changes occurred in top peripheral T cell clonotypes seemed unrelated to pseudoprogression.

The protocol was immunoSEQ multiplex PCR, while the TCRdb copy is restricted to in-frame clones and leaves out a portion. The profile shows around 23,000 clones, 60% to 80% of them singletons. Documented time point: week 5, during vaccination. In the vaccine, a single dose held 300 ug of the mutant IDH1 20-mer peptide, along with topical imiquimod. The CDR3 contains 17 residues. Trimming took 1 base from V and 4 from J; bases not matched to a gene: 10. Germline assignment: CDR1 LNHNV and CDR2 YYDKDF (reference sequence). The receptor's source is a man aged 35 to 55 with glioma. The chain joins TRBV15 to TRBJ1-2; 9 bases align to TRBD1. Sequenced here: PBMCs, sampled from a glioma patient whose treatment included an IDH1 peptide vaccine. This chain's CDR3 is CATSRGLDRGDIYGYTF. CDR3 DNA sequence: TGTGCCACCAGCAGAGGCCTGGACAGGGGAGACATCTATGGCTACACCTTC.